These 23 T cell receptor beta chains came from one sample sequenced in a study of radiotherapy plus CTLA-4 blockade in lung cancer (dated by TCRdb to 2016 to 2019). To prepare the library, the immunoSEQ multiplex PCR assay was applied. TCRdb re-hosts the immuneACCESS table, in-frame sequences only. Its copies lack some clones; in the studies checked, an unresolved V gene accounts for under half of them, and the cause for the rest is not known. The sample table contains about 39,000 clones; only one count was recorded for nearly 80% of them. About 25% of the sample comes from the top ten. Sequencing was performed on peripheral blood, taken from a patient treated with radiotherapy plus ipilimumab. These receptor sequences come from a human donor with non-small cell lung cancer that progressed on radiotherapy plus ipilimumab.

This sequence joins TRBV18 and TRBJ2-1, with 9 bases matching TRBD1. This CDR3 spans 19 amino acids. The junction had 11 bases not matched to a gene; V was cut back by 0 bases and J by 2 bases. Germline V gene lookup returns CDR1 KGHSH and CDR2 LQKENI. The CDR3 here is CASSPPYGRQGVTYNEQFF. The CDR3 DNA reads TGTGCCAGCTCACCACCCTATGGGCGACAGGGGGTTACCTACAATGAGCAGTTCTTC.

This clone was picked up one time. The CDR3 region has the DNA TGTGCCAGTAGTATTGGCCGGGCGGGGGGGCCGGAGACCCAGTACTTC. Translating it yields CASSIGRAGGPETQYF. This chain links TRBV19 with TRBJ2-5; the match to TRBD2 covers 9 bases. The CDR3 is 16 residues long. V was pared by 3 bases and J by 5 bases, with 10 bases of the junction left unmatched. From germline, CDR1 is LNHDA and CDR2 SQIVND (reference sequence).

V usage is TRBV7-9 and J usage is TRBJ1-5, with D perhaps TRBD1 (5 bases). The germline V gene has CDR1 SEHNR and CDR2 FQNEAQ (reference sequence). V was shortened by 1 base and J by 5 bases, with 9 bases between the two germline ends. There are 14 residues in the CDR3. The CDR3 DNA is TGTGCCAGCAGCTTAGGTGCAGGGCATCAGCCCCAGCATTTT. This gives the protein CASSLGAGHQPQHF.

J is TRBJ2-5 and V is TRBV5-1; D is possibly TRBD1 (5 bases). The CDR3 sequence is 14 residues long. In germline, CDR1 is SGHRS, CDR2 YFSETQ. V gave up 4 bases and J gave up 4 bases, with 14 bases separating them. CDR3 residues: CASSVGQGGETQYF. CDR3 DNA: TGCGCCAGCAGCGTGGGGCAGGGCGGAGAGACCCAGTACTTC.

Notes on this clone: Other DNA sequences in the sample encode the same CDR3. The chain links TRBV5-1 to TRBJ2-1; D may be TRBD2 (5 bases). Per the germline V gene, CDR1 is SGHRS and CDR2 is YFSETQ. Trimming removed 4 bases from V and 7 bases from J, with 15 bases in between. The CDR3 is 14 residues long. CDR3 coding DNA: TGCGCCAGCAGCCTGGATGTGTCGGGAAATGAGCAGTTCTTC. This gives the protein CASSLDVSGNEQFF.

On this clone itself: One end of the junction varies from germline; a read error may be responsible. The chain combines TRBV5-6 with TRBJ1-2; D is possibly TRBD1 (5 bases). The CDR3 runs 14 residues. CDR1 is SGHDT, CDR2 YYEEEE, per germline. In DNA form, the CDR3 reads TGTGCCAGCAGCGGAGACAGAGTCTATGGCTACACCCCCTTC. Protein product: CASSGDRVYGYTPF.

V and J are TRBV25-1 and TRBJ1-3; 8 nucleotides align to TRBD1. V dropped 2 bases and J dropped 4; count of bases not matched to a gene: 7. The CDR3 runs 16 residues. Germline-derived CDR1 and CDR2 are MGHDK and SYGVNS. In nucleotides, the CDR3 is TGTGCCAGCAGTGAAAACTCAGGGGGCTTAGGAAACACCATATATTTT. This encodes CASSENSGGLGNTIYF.

This clone turned up a few times. The chain combines TRBV19 with TRBJ2-7; 9 bases align to TRBD2. The CDR3 has 16 residues. V lost 3 bases to trimming and J lost 0 bases; unmatched junction nucleotides: 6. Looked up from germline, CDR1 is LNHDA and CDR2 is SQIVND (reference sequence). The CDR3 loop reads CASSISASGVSYEQYF. DNA for the CDR3: TGTGCCAGTAGTATCTCGGCTAGCGGGGTCTCCTACGAGCAGTACTTC. The full variable domain, rest sourced from reference TRBV19 and TRBJ2-7, is DGGITQSPKYLFRKEGQNVTLSCEQNLNHDAMYWYRQDPGQGLRLIYYSQIVNDFQKGDIAEGYSVSREKKESFPLTVTSAQKNPTAFYLCASSISASGVSYEQYFGPGTRLTVT.

This sequence joins TRBV27 and TRBJ1-2, with TRBD1 matching over 11 bases. The CDR3 is 15 amino acids. V shed 5 bases and J 4 bases; nucleotides not matched to a gene: 6. Germline lookup yields CDR1 MNHEY and CDR2 SMNVEV (reference sequence). CDR3 DNA sequence: TGTGCCAGCAGTCGCGGGGACAGGGGGGCCTATGGCTACACCTTC. Residues: CASSRGDRGAYGYTF.

The chain recombines TRBV18 with TRBJ1-2; D not resolved. Per germline, CDR1 KGHSH and CDR2 LQKENI. CDR3 length: 14 amino acids. Trimming cost V 3 bases and J 2 bases, with 10 bases left between them. In DNA, the CDR3 is TGTGCCAGCTCACCCCCCCAGAGGAACTATGGCTACACCTTC. It specifies CASSPPQRNYGYTF.

There are a few counts of this clone. J is TRBJ1-5 and V is TRBV6-6; no firm D call. Germline CDR1 reads MNHNY; CDR2 reads SVGAGI (reference sequence). Trimming took off 6 bases at V and 7 bases at J, with 10 bases between the two ends. This CDR3 is built from 12 residues. DNA for the CDR3: TGTGCCAGCAGGCCACCAGGCCAGCCCCAGCATTTT. This translates into CASRPPGQPQHF.

Comments on this clone: The final CDR3 position lacks the conserved phenylalanine or tryptophan, pointing to a likely read error. The CDR3 protein is CASSPNSLLPLHL. In DNA, the CDR3 is TGTGCCAGCAGTCCTAACAGCCTTTTGCCCCTCCACCTT. The rearrangement uses TRBV7-2 and TRBJ1-6; D gene unclear. The CDR3 has 13 residues. The ends were cut back, 6 bases at V and 13 bases at J, with 16 bases in the middle. Germline CDR1 is SGHTA and CDR2 is FQGNSA.

This clone was detected once. The chain links TRBV5-1 to TRBJ2-5, with D tentatively TRBD2 (6 bases). The V gene's germline CDR1 is SGHRS and CDR2 YFSETQ. V lost 0 bases and J lost 5, with 8 bases in between. The CDR3 is made up of 13 amino acids. CDR3 nucleotides: TGCGCCAGCAGCTTGGCGGGAGTGGAGACCCAGTACTTC. It encodes CASSLAGVETQYF.

The chain recombines TRBV7-2 with TRBJ1-2; D is unclear. V was shortened by 5 bases and J by 2 bases, with 15 bases between the two germline ends. Germline V CDR1 and CDR2: SGHTA, FQGNSA. The CDR3 loop spans 15 amino acids. The CDR3 DNA is TGTGCCAGCAGCACAAACTCCGGGTCCAACTATGGCTACACCTTC. The encoded protein is CASSTNSGSNYGYTF.

The CDR3 spells CASSPTRDRGLGGYTF. CDR3 nucleotide sequence: TGTGCCAGCAGCCCAACCCGTGACAGGGGGCTAGGAGGCTACACCTTC. V and J are TRBV7-2 and TRBJ1-2, with 10 bases that match TRBD1. The length of the CDR3 is 16 residues. Germline assignment: CDR1 SGHTA and CDR2 FQGNSA. Trimming removed 5 bases from V and 8 bases from J; junction bases left unmatched: 14.

The genes are TRBV23-1 and TRBJ1-6; D is undetermined. TRBV23-1 is treated as an ORF (open reading frame) with a function not yet certain. With 6 bases removed from V and 7 bases from J, the gap between germline ends came to 13 bases. CDR3 size: 14 residues. CDR3 amino acids: CASSTTSGNSPLHF. The CDR3 nucleotides read TGCGCCAGCAGCACTACGAGCGGGAATTCACCCCTCCACTTT.

In this sample, this clone turned up a few times. This rearrangement joins TRBV12-5 to TRBJ1-4; D is ambiguous. The V end was cut by 6 bases, the J end by 11 bases, with 16 bases between. From germline, CDR1 is LGHNT and CDR2 FRNRAP. This CDR3 region has 13 residues. The CDR3 is CASGPPSERKLFF. CDR3 DNA: TGTGCTAGTGGACCCCCTTCCGAGCGGAAACTGTTTTTT.

A single count supports this clone. V is TRBV6-1 and J is TRBJ1-5; 7 bases align to TRBD1. CDR1 and CDR2 from the germline V gene are MNHNS and SASEGT. V shed 2 bases and J 11 bases; nucleotides not matched to a gene: 9. This CDR3 contains 14 residues. The chain's CDR3 is CASSEFGVQGAQHF. The CDR3 DNA sequence: TGTGCCAGCAGTGAATTTGGGGTCCAGGGGGCCCAGCATTTT.

The chain has TRBV11-2 and TRBJ2-7; TRBD1 is a possible D gene (6 bases). CDR1 and CDR2 (germline): SGHAT, FQNNGV. The V and J ends lost 0 bases and 3 bases respectively, with 12 bases between them. The CDR3 covers 15 residues. This CDR3 is CASSLETRGNYEQYF. Written as DNA, the CDR3 is TGTGCCAGCAGCTTAGAGACAAGGGGGAACTACGAGCAGTACTTC.

V gene TRBV2 combines with J gene TRBJ2-5; a possible D gene is TRBD1 (6 bases). The CDR3 is 12 amino acids. Trimming left V 7 bases short and J 7 bases short, with 13 bases between. Germline assignment: CDR1 SNHLY and CDR2 FYNNEI. The CDR3 DNA sequence: TGTGCCAGCACGAGAGCACAGGGGACCCAGTACTTC. Translation: CASTRAQGTQYF. Full variable domain (outside the CDR3, taken from reference TRBV2 and TRBJ2-5): EPEVTQTPSHQVTQMGQEVILRCVPISNHLYFYWYRQILGQKVEFLVSFYNNEISEKSEIFDDQFSVERPDGSNFTLKIRSTKLEDSAMYFCASTRAQGTQYFGPGTRLLVL.

The V and J genes are TRBV29-1 and TRBJ1-1, with D maybe TRBD1 (6 bases). The CDR3 has 13 amino acids. V was clipped by 7 bases and J by 0 bases, with 12 bases between them. CDR1 SQVTM and CDR2 ANQGSEA come from the germline V gene. CDR3 sequence: CSASDRLNTEAFF. The CDR3 DNA follows: TGCAGCGCATCGGACAGATTGAACACTGAAGCTTTCTTT.

The genes are TRBV5-1 and TRBJ2-2; 7 nucleotides align to TRBD1. CDR3 length equals 17 residues. J was trimmed by 8 bases and V by 6 bases; bases with no gene match: 19. Germline V gene data show CDR1 as SGHRS and CDR2 as YFSETQ. Here the CDR3 reads CASTSTGTPQLEGELFF. The CDR3 coding sequence is TGCGCCAGCACATCGACAGGGACCCCACAGCTAGAAGGGGAGCTGTTTTTT.

V gene TRBV6-6 combines with J gene TRBJ1-2, with 8 bases that match TRBD1. The CDR3 sequence is 15 residues long. Germline CDR1 and CDR2: MNHNY and SVGAGI (reference sequence). After removal of 2 bases from V and 6 bases from J, the junction contained 8 bases not matched to a gene. The CDR3 sequence is CASSYGQGAYDGYTF. The CDR3 coding sequence is TGTGCCAGCAGTTACGGGCAGGGGGCATATGATGGCTACACCTTC.